This T cell receptor (beta chain) was profiled in a study of cytomegalovirus exposure and HLA in healthy donors. Overall study findings and caveats: With later analysis, a missense DCLRE1C variant became linked to TCR beta V- and J-gene trimming.

Of note for this clone: Antigen unknown.

The PCR employed 60 Vbeta primers together with 13 Jbeta primers. The table came from immunoSEQ multiplex PCR; TCRdb's copy has only in-frame clones and leaves some out. Of 95,000 to 150,000 clones in the sample, roughly 80% are singletons; the top ten hold around 1.4%. The TCR comes from a woman younger than 30 in good health and CMV-seronegative. The sequencing sample was made of PBMCs.

CDR3: CASSAQTSGRVDEQYF. The CDR3 region has the DNA TGTGCCAGCAGCGCCCAGACTAGCGGGAGGGTAGACGAGCAGTACTTC. This chain links TRBV9 with TRBJ2-7; 14 nucleotides line up with TRBD2. CDR1 is SGDLS, CDR2 YYNGEE, per germline. Trimming cost V 3 bases and J 5 bases; bases outside gene matches: 7. The length of the CDR3 is 16 residues.